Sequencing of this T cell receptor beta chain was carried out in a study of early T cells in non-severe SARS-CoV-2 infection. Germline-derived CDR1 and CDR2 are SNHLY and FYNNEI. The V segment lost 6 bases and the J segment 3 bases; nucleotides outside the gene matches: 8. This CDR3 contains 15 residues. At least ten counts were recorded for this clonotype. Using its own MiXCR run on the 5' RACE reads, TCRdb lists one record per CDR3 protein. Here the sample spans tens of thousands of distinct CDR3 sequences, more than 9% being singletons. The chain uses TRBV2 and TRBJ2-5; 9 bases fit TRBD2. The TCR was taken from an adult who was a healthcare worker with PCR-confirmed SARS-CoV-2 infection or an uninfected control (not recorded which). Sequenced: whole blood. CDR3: CASRPRTSVKETQYF. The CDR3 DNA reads TGTGCCAGCAGGCCACGGACTAGCGTTAAAGAGACCCAGTACTTC.